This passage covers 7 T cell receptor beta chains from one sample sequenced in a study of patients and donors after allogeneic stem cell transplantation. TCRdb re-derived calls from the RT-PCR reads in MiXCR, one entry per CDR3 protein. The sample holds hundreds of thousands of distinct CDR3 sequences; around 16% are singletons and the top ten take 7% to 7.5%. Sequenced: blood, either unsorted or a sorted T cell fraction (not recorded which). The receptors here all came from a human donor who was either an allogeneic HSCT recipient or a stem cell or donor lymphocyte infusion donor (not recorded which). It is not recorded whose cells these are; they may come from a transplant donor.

Written as DNA, the CDR3 is TGTGCCAGCAGCGTACTTTCGACGGGGAACACCGGGGAGCTGTTTTTT. Translated, it gives CASSVLSTGNTGELFF. This chain connects TRBV9 to TRBJ2-2; D gene uncertain. CDR1 is SGDLS and CDR2 is YYNGEE in the germline V gene. The CDR3 contains 16 residues. V gave up 1 base and J gave up 1 base, with 11 bases separating them. The full variable domain, with the rest looked up from reference TRBV9 and TRBJ2-2, is DSGVTQTPKHLITATGQRVTLRCSPRSGDLSVYWYQQSLDQGLQFLIQYYNGEERAKGNILERFSAQQFPDLHSELNLSSLELGDSALYFCASSVLSTGNTGELFFGEGSRLTVL.

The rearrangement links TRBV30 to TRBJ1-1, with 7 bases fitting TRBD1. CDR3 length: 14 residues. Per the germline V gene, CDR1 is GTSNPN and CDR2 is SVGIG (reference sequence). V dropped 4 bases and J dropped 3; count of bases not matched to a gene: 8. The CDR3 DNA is TGTGCCTGGAACCAAGGGGGCAGGGACACTGAAGCTTTCTTT. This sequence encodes CAWNQGGRDTEAFF.

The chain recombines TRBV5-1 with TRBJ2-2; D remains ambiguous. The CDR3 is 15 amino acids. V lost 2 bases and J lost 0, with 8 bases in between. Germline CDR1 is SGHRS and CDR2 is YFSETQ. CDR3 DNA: TGCGCCAGCAGCTTAGGCAGATCGAACACCGGGGAGCTGTTTTTT. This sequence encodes CASSLGRSNTGELFF.

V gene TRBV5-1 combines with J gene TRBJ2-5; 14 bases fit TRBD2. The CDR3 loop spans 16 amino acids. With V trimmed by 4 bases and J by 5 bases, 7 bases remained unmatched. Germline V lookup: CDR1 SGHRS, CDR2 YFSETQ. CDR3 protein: CASSAGTSGGVETQYF. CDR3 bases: TGCGCCAGCAGCGCTGGGACTAGCGGGGGTGTTGAGACCCAGTACTTC.

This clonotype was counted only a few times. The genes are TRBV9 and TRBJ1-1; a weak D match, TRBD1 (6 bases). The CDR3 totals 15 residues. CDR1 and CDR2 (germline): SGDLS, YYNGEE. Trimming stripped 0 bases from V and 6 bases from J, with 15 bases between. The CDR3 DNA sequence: TGTGCCAGCAGCGTAGCCGCAGGGGCTAGGTCTGAAGCTTTCTTT. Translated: CASSVAAGARSEAFF.

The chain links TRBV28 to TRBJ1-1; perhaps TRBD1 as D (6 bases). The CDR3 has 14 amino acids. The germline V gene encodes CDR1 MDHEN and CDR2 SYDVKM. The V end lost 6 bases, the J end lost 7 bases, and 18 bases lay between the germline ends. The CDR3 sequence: CASRRLDRRGEAFF. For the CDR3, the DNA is TGTGCCAGCAGACGACTGGACCGCAGGGGTGAAGCTTTCTTT.

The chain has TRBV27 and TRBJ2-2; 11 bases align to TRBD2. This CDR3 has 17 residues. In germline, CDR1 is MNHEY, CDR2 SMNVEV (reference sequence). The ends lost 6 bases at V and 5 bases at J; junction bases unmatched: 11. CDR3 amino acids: CASSQIAGGPRTGELFF. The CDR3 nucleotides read TGTGCCAGCAGCCAAATAGCGGGAGGGCCGAGAACCGGGGAGCTGTTTTTT.